This TCR beta chain was captured by sequencing in a study of cytomegalovirus exposure and HLA in healthy donors. Study findings and constraints: Many donors carried some public TCRs, although rarity characterized most TCR sequences. The study put under 200 TCR beta chains on its list as cytomegalovirus-associated. It was found in a later analysis that first-cohort TCR clusters tended to co-occur in the 100 to 150 validation repertoires.

With regard to this clone: What it binds is not known.

Produced via immunoSEQ multiplex PCR; TCRdb's table is partial and in-frame only. Here the sample spans 100,000 to 150,000 clones, about 96% being singletons. Trimming took off 5 bases at V and 3 bases at J, with 25 bases between the two ends. This CDR3 has 18 amino acids. CDR1 SEHNR and CDR2 FQNEAQ come from the germline V gene (reference sequence). The V gene is TRBV7-9, the J gene TRBJ2-5; the D gene is possibly TRBD1 (6 bases). The TCR was taken from a man between 18 and 29 years old in good health and CMV-seronegative. Sequenced sample: PBMCs. The CDR3 bases are TGTGCCAGCAGCCCCCGAGCATCACCGGACCGGGACAAAGAGACCCAGTACTTC. It encodes CASSPRASPDRDKETQYF.